The sequence of this T cell receptor beta chain was determined in a study of neoadjuvant anti-PD-1 for oral cavity cancer. Measured with immunoSEQ multiplex PCR; TCRdb has only the in-frame clones, and not every one. The data hold around 70,000 clones, with 70% to 90% observed a single time. The time point: after neoadjuvant nivolumab, at surgical resection. The V and J ends lost 6 bases and 1 base respectively, with 8 bases between them. Germline CDR1 reads MNHNY; CDR2 reads SVGAGI (reference sequence). There are 13 residues in the CDR3. This clone was counted once. The origin of this receptor is a person aged 40 to 85 with oral cavity squamous cell carcinoma. This chain uses TRBV6-6 with TRBJ2-3; D is undetermined. The sequencing here drew on PBMCs, taken after nivolumab (anti-PD-1) treatment. The CDR3 loop is CASSPPGTDTQYF. The CDR3, as DNA: TGTGCCAGCAGCCCCCCCGGCACAGATACGCAGTATTTT.